This T cell receptor (beta chain) emerged from a study of identical twins' blood T cells. Points from the study as a whole: Twin similarity might stem from environmental factors, not only genetics. Abundant TCRbeta CDR3s overlapped more between twins than with unrelated donors. Out-of-frame TCRbeta clonotypes reportedly had markedly more similar V usage in twins than unrelated donors.

In the study's own analysis: Clonotypes per individual ranged from about 85,000 to nearly 500,000. TCRdb re-called the 5' RACE reads with MiXCR, one entry per CDR3 protein. For this entry, the V and J calls and clone size follow TCRdb and not the study's own pipeline. The profile shows fewer than 450,000 distinct CDR3 sequences, roughly 27% of them singletons. Details on this clonotype: Its antigen is not known.

Sequenced input: PBMCs. This TCR was sampled from a woman between 18 and 50 years old in good health.

CDR3 coding DNA: TGCGCCAGCAGCGTTCGGGGGGTCACTGAAGCTTTCTTT. Amino acids: CASSVRGVTEAFF. This rearrangement joins TRBV5-1 to TRBJ1-1; TRBD1 might be the D (5 bases). Trimming shortened V by 4 bases and J by 4 bases, and 11 bases separated the two germline ends. The CDR3 has 13 amino acids. Germline CDR1 and CDR2: SGHRS and YFSETQ.